This T cell receptor (beta chain) stems from a study of blood T cell repertoires in COVID-19. Study summary: Samples of COVID-19 (acute and convalescent) were obtained from the United States, Italy and Spain.

The CDR3 contains 18 residues. Trimming pared 1 base from V and 3 bases from J, leaving 20 bases between. The germline V gene encodes CDR1 MGHRA and CDR2 YSYEKL. Some clones are missing from TCRdb's copy, which holds only in-frame ones; the method was immunoSEQ multiplex PCR. The table includes approximately 150,000 clones, roughly nine tenths detected once. This TCR derives from a human donor in a cohort sampled during active COVID-19. The sequenced sample consisted of peripheral blood. The chain links TRBV4-1 to TRBJ2-3, with a tentative D call TRBD1 (6 bases). CDR3 sequence (DNA): TGCGCCAGCAGCCAAGCCTCAGGGGACCTTGGTGGAACAGATACGCAGTATTTT. Encoded protein: CASSQASGDLGGTDTQYF.